This T cell receptor (beta chain) came from a study of CD8+ T cells in alopecia areata. TCR sequencing used cDNA made by reverse transcription of extracted RNA. Clones were read by immunoSEQ multiplex PCR, and TCRdb kept only the in-frame ones, dropping some. The profile shows over 150,000 clones, 56% of them singletons. Germline lookup yields CDR1 SGHRS and CDR2 YFSETQ. V dropped 6 bases and J dropped 5 bases, with 14 bases sitting between them. The CDR3 has 13 residues. The J gene is TRBJ1-1, the V gene TRBV5-1; maybe TRBD1 (5 bases). This sequence originates from a human donor in good health. The specimen was CD8+ T cells sorted from blood. The CDR3 sequence is CASNGGKGTEAFF. Here the CDR3 DNA reads TGCGCCAGCAATGGGGGGAAGGGAACTGAAGCTTTCTTT.